This TCR beta chain was identified in a study of blood T cell repertoires in COVID-19 (dated by TCRdb to the early 2020s). The study in broad terms: Samples from collaborators originated in the United States, Italy and Spain and spanned both the acute and convalescent phases of COVID-19. The repertoires were made available in a free public database intended to serve as a resource for research on the immune response to SARS-CoV-2. Deeply sampled blood TCRbeta repertoires from subjects exposed to, actively infected with, or recovered from COVID-19 were included in the dataset. The samples were drawn from two sources: the first 160 participants of the ongoing ImmuneRACE study, and 1,000 to 1,500 subjects contributed by 6 global collaborators. Nearly every sample came with metadata listing a de-identified subject ID, COVID-19 status, age in years and sex. The prospective study material was composed of cDNA or gDNA derived from T cells, B-cell-depleted T cells, or PBMCs. Where available, HLA class I and class II types were taken from metadata supplied by the sample provider and were not determined by assay-based typing.

TCRbeta CDR3 regions were amplified from genomic DNA using the immunoSEQ Assay, a bias-controlled multiplex PCR. On the study's bioinformatics: Within the assay, amplification of reference gene primers was used to estimate how many nucleated cells each sample contained. To quantify the absolute abundance of each unique TCRbeta CDR3 rearrangement, sequence reads were collapsed and filtered. For each sample, productive Simpson clonality was calculated by taking the square root of Simpson's diversity index across productive rearrangements. TCRdb mirrors the immuneACCESS table, restricted to in-frame sequences. Some clones are absent from its copies; in checked studies, under half trace to an unresolved V gene, and the reason for the others is unknown. V and J calls and clone size come straight from that table; D and trimming were deduced from the DNA. This sample comprises approximately 300,000 clones, around 88% of them detected only once. The ten largest make up under 2% of the sample.

Collaborating institutions collected whole blood in K2EDTA tubes following their own protocols. For TCRbeta analysis, collaborators shipped samples as frozen whole blood, isolated PBMCs, or DNA extracted from either of those sample types. The CDR3, cysteine through phenylalanine, is 13 amino acids long. Of the read, only the CDR3 DNA is kept; its 39 bases are in frame from base 1. Trimming takes 5 bases from V and 0 bases from J, and the germline ends sit 8 bases apart. CDR1 is given as MNHEY and CDR2 as SMNVEV, both from the germline V gene (reference sequence). The investigation overall reported the following: How much clinical and demographic metadata was included differed by source and by participant, and the metadata was provided uncurated.

Concerning this clone: What antigen it recognizes has not been identified. No base quality values were provided; no much bigger clone lies one nucleotide off.

Sequenced sample: peripheral blood. This clonotype originated in a woman aged 45-65 years with acute or convalescent COVID-19. The sequence links TRBV27 to TRBJ2-7; the D gene is not confidently resolved. The CDR3: CASSEDTSYEQYF. The sequenced DNA is TGTGCCAGCAGTGAGGATACCTCCTACGAGCAGTACTTC.